The present T cell receptor beta chain was sequenced within a study of shared clonotypes between healthy human individuals. Germline CDR1 PRHDT, CDR2 FYEKMQ (reference sequence). Trimming cost V 5 bases and J 3 bases, with 15 bases left between them. CDR3 length: 15 amino acids. Produced via immunoSEQ multiplex PCR; TCRdb's table is partial and in-frame only. The sample has roughly 1,500,000 clones, around 98.5% seen once. This TCR derives from a man under 40 in good health. Material: naive CD4+ T cells sorted from blood. Subset indicated: CD45RA+ positively selected. The rearrangement links TRBV13 to TRBJ2-3, with D maybe TRBD1 (6 bases). The CDR3 nucleotides are TGTGCCAGCAGCCTCCGGCAGGGGCTGACAGATACGCAGTATTTT. This sequence encodes CASSLRQGLTDTQYF.